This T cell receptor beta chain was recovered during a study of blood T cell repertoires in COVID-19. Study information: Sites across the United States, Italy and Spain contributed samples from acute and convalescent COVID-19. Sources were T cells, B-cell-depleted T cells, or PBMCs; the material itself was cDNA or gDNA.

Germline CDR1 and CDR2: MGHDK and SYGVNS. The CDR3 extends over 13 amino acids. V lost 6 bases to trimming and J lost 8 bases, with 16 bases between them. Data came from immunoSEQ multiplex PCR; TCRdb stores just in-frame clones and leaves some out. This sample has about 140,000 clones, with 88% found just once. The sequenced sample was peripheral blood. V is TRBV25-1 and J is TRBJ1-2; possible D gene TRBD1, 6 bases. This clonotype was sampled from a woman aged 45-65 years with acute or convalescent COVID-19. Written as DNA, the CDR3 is TGTGCCAGCAGCCGCAGGGGCCCGGGGGGCTACACCTTC. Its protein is CASSRRGPGGYTF.